Listed below are T cell receptor beta chains from one sample, sequenced in a study of OX40 agonist ivuxolimab in advanced cancers. Assay used: immunoSEQ multiplex PCR; TCRdb lists only in-frame clones, some missing. The repertoire holds fewer than 90,000 clones, with 75% to 95% as singletons. The sample was CD4+ or CD8+ T cells sorted from blood, taken in a trial of the OX40 agonist ivuxolimab. The receptors derive from an adult with an advanced solid tumor such as melanoma, head and neck, liver or kidney cancer. The CDR3 runs from the conserved cysteine through the conserved F or W. The order of the fields is J gene, clone size, V gene, D gene, CDR3 DNA, CDR3 protein. The D gene is left open where the match is weak. Not all rows give a size; the values are once, few, many and, for expanded clones, a class.

TRBJ1-5	few	TRBV28	.	TGTGCCACAGACAGAAAGCATTTT	CATDRKHF
TRBJ2-7	.	TRBV5-1	TRBD2	TGCGCCAGCAGCTTTTCCGGGACTACCTCTGGCGAGCAGTACTTC	CASSFSGTTSGEQYF
TRBJ2-7	.	TRBV5-1	TRBD2	TGCGCCAGCAGCTTGTTCCGGGAGGGAGGGGAGCAGTACTTC	CASSLFREGGEQYF
TRBJ2-3	.	TRBV7-2	TRBD2	TGTGCCAGCAGCCCCGCCCCACTAGCGGGAAGTGGATCAGATACGCAGTATTTT	CASSPAPLAGSGSDTQYF
TRBJ2-2	.	TRBV4-2	.	TGTGCCAGCAGCCAAGATATATTGAACACCGGGGAGCTGTTTTTT	CASSQDILNTGELFF
TRBJ1-5	.	TRBV10-3	.	TGTGCCATCAGGCGGGGGTCGGGACAGCCCCAGCATTTT	CAIRRGSGQPQHF
TRBJ1-2	.	TRBV30	.	TGTGCCTGGAGCCCTGAGGGCTATGGCTACACCTTC	CAWSPEGYGYTF
TRBJ2-6	.	TRBV2	TRBD1	TGTGCCAGCAGTGAATGGTCGACAGGGTCTGGGGCCAACGTCCTGACTTTC	CASSEWSTGSGANVLTF
TRBJ2-1	once	TRBV7-2	.	TGTGCCAGCAGCTTAGTAGTAGTACTAGGCGATGAGCAGTTCTTC	CASSLVVVLGDEQFF
TRBJ2-7	.	TRBV28	TRBD1	TGTGCCAGCAGCGAGCCGACAGGGCTCTACGAGCAGTACTTC	CASSEPTGLYEQYF
TRBJ1-1	.	TRBV10-3	.	TGTGCCATCAAGGACCACTCGGGCACTGAAGCTTTCTTT	CAIKDHSGTEAFF
TRBJ1-2	.	TRBV28	.	TGTGCCAGCAGTTTCCCGACAGCCACCTATGGCTACACCTTC	CASSFPTATYGYTF
TRBJ2-7	.	TRBV20-1	.	TGCAGTGCGACCTTTACCTACGAGCAGTACTTC	CSATFTYEQYF
TRBJ2-7	.	TRBV27	.	TGTGCCAGCAGTGACCCCCTTATGTACGAGCAGTACTTC	CASSDPLMYEQYF
TRBJ2-2	.	TRBV5-1	.	TGCGCCAGCAGCTTTCGATACAGCCTTTCGAACACCGGGGAGCTGTTTTTT	CASSFRYSLSNTGELFF
TRBJ2-5	.	TRBV28	.	TGTGCCAGCGCCCCCCCTGGGGCGCTGGGAGAGACCCAGTACTTC	CASAPPGALGETQYF
TRBJ1-1	.	TRBV9	.	TGTGCCAGCAGCGCCTGGACAGACTTGGGCACTGAAGCTTTCTTT	CASSAWTDLGTEAFF
TRBJ1-5	.	TRBV6-6	.	TGTGCCAGCAGTCCTTCGGTAACCCAGCATTTT	CASSPSVTQHF
TRBJ1-6	.	TRBV30	TRBD1	TGTGCCTGGAAACAAGTCGGGACAGTCCACTCACCCCTCCACTTT	CAWKQVGTVHSPLHF
TRBJ1-1	.	TRBV30	TRBD1	TGTGCCTGGAAGCTGGGACAGGGGTTGGCAACTGAAGCTTTCTTT	CAWKLGQGLATEAFF
TRBJ2-1	.	TRBV29-1	.	TGCAGCGTTTGCGACGGGTTCCCATACAATGAGCAGTTCTTC	CSVCDGFPYNEQFF
TRBJ2-1	.	TRBV11-3	.	TGTGCCAGCAGCCCAAAAGGGGGGGGTTTCTCCTACAATGAGCAGTTCTTC	CASSPKGGGFSYNEQFF
TRBJ2-1	.	TRBV7-2	.	TGTGCCAGCAGCTTAGTAGCGACGCAGGCCTACAATGAGCAGTTCTTC	CASSLVATQAYNEQFF
TRBJ2-6	.	TRBV27	.	TGTGCCAGCAGTCTCCGAGTCTCTGGGGCCAACGTCCTGACTTTC	CASSLRVSGANVLTF
TRBJ1-2	.	TRBV29-1	.	TGCAGCGTTGAGCAGAGCGGCTACACCTTC	CSVEQSGYTF
TRBJ1-4	.	TRBV4-1	TRBD1	TGCGCCAGCAGCCAAGTTCAGGGGGCATCTAATGAAAAACTGTTTTTT	CASSQVQGASNEKLFF
TRBJ2-1	.	TRBV28	TRBD1	TGTGCCAGCAGTACCGGGACAGGGGGCTTCAATGAGCAGTTCTTC	CASSTGTGGFNEQFF
TRBJ1-2	.	TRBV2	TRBD1	TGTGCCAGCAGTGAAGCGACAGGGTATGGCTACACCTTC	CASSEATGYGYTF
TRBJ2-1	once	TRBV28	TRBD2	TGTGCCAGTTCTCTAGCGGGTCCCCCGGTTGAGCAGTTCTTC	CASSLAGPPVEQFF
TRBJ2-4	.	TRBV28	TRBD1	TGTGCCAGCCGTACCAGCCCTCCGGGGGACAGGGGGTCCAAAAACATTCAGTACTTC	CASRTSPPGDRGSKNIQYF
TRBJ2-1	.	TRBV7-6	.	TGTGCCAGCAGCTTGGAGTGGAATGAGCAGTTCTTC	CASSLEWNEQFF
TRBJ2-3	.	TRBV6-1	TRBD1	TGTGCCAGCAGTGGAAGTACTACAGGGGGCACAGATACGCAGTATTTT	CASSGSTTGGTDTQYF
TRBJ2-1	.	TRBV5-1	TRBD1	TGCGCCAGCAGCTTGGACAGGGGCTACAATGAGCAGTTCTTC	CASSLDRGYNEQFF
TRBJ1-1	.	TRBV7-9	TRBD1	TGTGCCAGCAGCCAATGGGACAGGGTGGGCGCTGAAGCTTTCTTT	CASSQWDRVGAEAFF
TRBJ1-2	.	TRBV2	.	TGTGCCAGCACGGGGCAGAGCCATAACTATGGCTACACCTTC	CASTGQSHNYGYTF
TRBJ2-1	.	TRBV7-2	.	TGTGCCAGCAGCCGTCTGAGGGCGGAGCAGTTCTTC	CASSRLRAEQFF
TRBJ2-3	.	TRBV28	.	TGTGCCACCAAACAGGGCGGGAACACAGATACGCAGTATTTT	CATKQGGNTDTQYF
TRBJ2-5	.	TRBV6-6	TRBD2	TGTGCCAGCAGTTATCCTAGCGGACAAGAGACCCAGTACTTC	CASSYPSGQETQYF
TRBJ1-4	.	TRBV28	TRBD1	TGTGCCAGCAGTTTTCGGACAGGGGATAGGGAAAAACTGTTTTTT	CASSFRTGDREKLFF
TRBJ2-4	.	TRBV28	TRBD1	TGTGCCAGCAGTCCCACCGGGACAGGGGTAAACATTCAGTACTTC	CASSPTGTGVNIQYF
TRBJ1-5	.	TRBV28	.	TGTGCCAGCACCGTGGCCATTTATAGCAATCAGCCCCAGCATTTT	CASTVAIYSNQPQHF
TRBJ2-7	.	TRBV28	TRBD1	TGTGCCAGCAGTTATCCGGACAGGGACTCCTACGAGCAGTACTTC	CASSYPDRDSYEQYF
TRBJ2-5	once	TRBV11-3	TRBD1	TGTGCCAGCAGCCAGGGACAGGGGGCGTTCGAGACCCAGTACTTC	CASSQGQGAFETQYF
TRBJ2-3	.	TRBV30	.	TGTGCCTGGCGGGAGTCGGGGGATACGCAGTATTTT	CAWRESGDTQYF
TRBJ2-5	.	TRBV5-1	TRBD2	TGCGCCAGCAGCGTACTAGCGGCCAAAGAGACCCAGTACTTC	CASSVLAAKETQYF
TRBJ2-7	.	TRBV28	TRBD1	TGTGCCATTCGCAGTGGGACAGTTTCCTACGAGCAGTACTTC	CAIRSGTVSYEQYF
TRBJ1-5	.	TRBV6-1	TRBD1	TGTGCCAGCAGTGAAGGACAGGGGGCAGGCAATCAGCCCCAGCATTTT	CASSEGQGAGNQPQHF
TRBJ2-3	once	TRBV5-1	.	TGCGCCAGCAGCCGGGACACAGATACGCAGTATTTT	CASSRDTDTQYF